This T cell receptor (beta chain) came from a study of regulatory T cells in long-lasting Graves disease. The time point is: persistent/refractory GD, antithyroid drugs over 5 years with positive TRAb. The TCR library was made from RNA that had been extracted from PBMCs in TRIzol. This clonotype has just a few counts. The antigen remains undetermined. Through Arm-PCR of CDR3 regions and iRepertoire HTBI primers, TCR beta libraries were built. In the original workflow: Looking across samples, the authors found approximately 60 TRBV and 13 to 15 TRBJ segments. TCRdb processed the multiplex PCR reads anew with MiXCR; each CDR3 protein has one entry. The V and J calls follow TCRdb's processing rather than the paper's. The data hold about 660,000 distinct CDR3 sequences, with 30% observed a single time. Study outcomes and limitations: The TCR repertoire of persistent Graves' patients was less diverse than that of newly diagnosed ones.

The length of the CDR3 is 14 residues. The V gene end was trimmed by 6 bases and the J gene end by 4 bases; junction bases not matched to a gene: 9. The chain is built from TRBV12-3 or TRBV12-4 and TRBJ2-7, with 7 bases fitting TRBD1. Specimen: peripheral blood mononuclear cells (PBMCs), collected when the disease was refractory, from a patient treated with antithyroid drugs. This TCR was sampled from a female donor with Graves disease. CDR3 coding DNA: TGTGCCAGCAGCCCGACAGGGAAAGGGTACGAGCAGTACTTC. This gives the protein CASSPTGKGYEQYF.